The following is a T cell receptor beta chain sequence with its context. No antigen is known for it. In germline, CDR1 is SGHAT, CDR2 FQNNGV. The length of the CDR3 is 15 residues. J lost 4 bases, V lost 3 bases, and 4 bases had no gene match. This specimen comes from a study of lymphopenia after photon versus proton radiotherapy. General study results and limits: Photon-treated patients lost naive T cells and TCR diversity; proton-treated stayed stable. Post-nadir TCR diversity decline inversely tracked overall survival among those who died. Better survival with proton therapy was suggested as possible, not demonstrated. Post-nadir diversity loss with photons came from oligoclonal expansion, particularly CD8+ Temra cells.

The assay was immunoSEQ multiplex PCR, and TCRdb's table has in-frame clones only and misses some. The table lists around 150,000 clones, 75% to 90% of them singletons. This chain links TRBV11-2 with TRBJ2-1; 9 bases match TRBD2. The sequence was collected from a man over 45 with gastric cancer. Material: peripheral blood, obtained from a patient treated with photon-based radiotherapy. CDR3 in amino acids: CASSFSGRSYNEQFF. DNA for the CDR3: TGTGCCAGCAGCTTCAGCGGGAGGAGTTACAATGAGCAGTTCTTC.